This paragraph reports one T cell receptor beta chain. How the authors handled the data: Amplification of reference gene primers was used by the study to estimate nucleated cell counts. Here immunoSEQ multiplex PCR was the method, and the copy in TCRdb shows in-frame clones only, minus some. V, J and clone size are taken as reported in that table, and D and trimming were inferred from the DNA itself. There are about 200,000 clones in the sample; around 80% occur only once, and under 3.5% lies in the top ten. The sample comes from a study of blood T cell repertoires in COVID-19. On the study more broadly: The study drew acute and convalescent COVID-19 samples from the United States, Italy and Spain. Sample material is recorded as cDNA or gDNA derived from T cells, B-cell-depleted T cells, or PBMCs.

Germline-derived CDR1 and CDR2 are GTSNPN and SVGIG (reference sequence). V was clipped by 2 bases and J by 8 bases; unmatched bases: 8. This CDR3 comprises 15 residues. The rearrangement joins TRBV30 to TRBJ2-3, with 12 positions matching TRBD2. The source is a woman aged 80 or over with active or convalescent COVID-19. Sequenced sample: peripheral blood. CDR3 loop: CAWSTSSGGVGTQYF. The CDR3 nucleotides read TGTGCCTGGAGTACCTCTAGCGGGGGGGTGGGTACGCAGTATTTT. Complete variable domain (other parts from reference TRBV30 and TRBJ2-3): SQTIHQWPATLVQPVGSPLSLECTVEGTSNPNLYWYRQAAGRGLQLLFYSVGIGQISSEVPQNLSASRPQDRQFILSSKKLLLSDSGFYLCAWSTSSGGVGTQYFGPGTRLTVL.